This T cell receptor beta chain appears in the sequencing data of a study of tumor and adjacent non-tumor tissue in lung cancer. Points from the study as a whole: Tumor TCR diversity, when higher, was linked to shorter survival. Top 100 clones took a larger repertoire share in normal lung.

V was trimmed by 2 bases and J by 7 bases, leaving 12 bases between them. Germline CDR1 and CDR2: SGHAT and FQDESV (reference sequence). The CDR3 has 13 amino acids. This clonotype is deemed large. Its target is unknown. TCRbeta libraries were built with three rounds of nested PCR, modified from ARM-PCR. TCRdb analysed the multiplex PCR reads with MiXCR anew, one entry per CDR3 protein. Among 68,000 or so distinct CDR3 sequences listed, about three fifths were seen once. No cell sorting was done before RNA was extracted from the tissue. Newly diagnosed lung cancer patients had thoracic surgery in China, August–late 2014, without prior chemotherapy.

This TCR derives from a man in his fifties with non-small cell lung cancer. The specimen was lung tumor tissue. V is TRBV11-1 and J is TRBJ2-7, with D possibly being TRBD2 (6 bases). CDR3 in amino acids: CASSLSGLLEQYF. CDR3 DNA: TGTGCCAGCAGCTTATCGGGACTCTTGGAGCAGTACTTC. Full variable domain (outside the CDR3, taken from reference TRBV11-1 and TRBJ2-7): EAEVAQSPRYKITEKSQAVAFWCDPISGHATLYWYRQILGQGPELLVQFQDESVVDDSQLPKDRFSAERLKGVDSTLKIQPAELGDSAMYLCASSLSGLLEQYFGPGTRLTVT.